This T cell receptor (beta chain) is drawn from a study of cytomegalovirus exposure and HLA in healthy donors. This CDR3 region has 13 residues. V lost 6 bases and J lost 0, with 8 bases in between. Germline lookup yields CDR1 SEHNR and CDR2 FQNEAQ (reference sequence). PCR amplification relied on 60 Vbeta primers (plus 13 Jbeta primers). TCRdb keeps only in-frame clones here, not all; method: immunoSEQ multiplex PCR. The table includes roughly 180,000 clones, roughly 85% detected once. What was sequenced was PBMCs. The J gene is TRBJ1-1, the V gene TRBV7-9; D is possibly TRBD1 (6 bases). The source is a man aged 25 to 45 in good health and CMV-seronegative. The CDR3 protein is CASSRQVNTEAFF. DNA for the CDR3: TGTGCCAGCAGTCGACAGGTGAACACTGAAGCTTTCTTT. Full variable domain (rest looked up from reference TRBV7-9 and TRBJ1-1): DTGVSQNPRHKITKRGQNVTFRCDPISEHNRLYWYRQTLGQGPEFLTYFQNEAQLEKSRLLSDRFSAERPKGSFSTLEIQRTEQGDSAMYLCASSRQVNTEAFFGQGTRLTVV.